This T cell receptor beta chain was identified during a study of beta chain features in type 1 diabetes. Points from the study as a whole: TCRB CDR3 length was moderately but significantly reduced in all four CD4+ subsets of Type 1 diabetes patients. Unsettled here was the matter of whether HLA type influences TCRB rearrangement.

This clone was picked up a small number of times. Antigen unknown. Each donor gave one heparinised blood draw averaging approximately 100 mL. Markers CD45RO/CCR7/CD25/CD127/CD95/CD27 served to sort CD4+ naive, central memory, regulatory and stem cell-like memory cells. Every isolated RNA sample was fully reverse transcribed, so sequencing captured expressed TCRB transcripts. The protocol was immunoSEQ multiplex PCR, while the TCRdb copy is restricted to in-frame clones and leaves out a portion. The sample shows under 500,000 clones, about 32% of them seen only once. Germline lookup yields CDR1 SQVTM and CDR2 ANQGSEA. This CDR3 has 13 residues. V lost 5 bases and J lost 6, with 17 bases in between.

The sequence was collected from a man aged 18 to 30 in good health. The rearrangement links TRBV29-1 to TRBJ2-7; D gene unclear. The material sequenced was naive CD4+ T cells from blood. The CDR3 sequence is CSVRPGLGREQYF. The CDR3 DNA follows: TGCAGCGTTCGTCCGGGCCTCGGGCGCGAGCAGTACTTC.